These 13 T cell receptor beta chains came from one sample sequenced in a study of long-term antiretroviral therapy in people with HIV. With survey level as its setting, the immunoSEQ assay was v3.0. Profiling relied on immunoSEQ multiplex PCR, and the TCRdb table lists in-frame clones only, not all of them. The table records 30,000 to 40,000 clones, 75% to 85% of them present only once. Sequencing used unsorted PBMCs, obtained about 3.4 years after starting antiretroviral therapy. These receptors were collected from a man aged 18 to 35 with HIV.

V and J are TRBV11-2 and TRBJ1-1; 7 positions match TRBD1. Germline values: CDR1 SGHAT, CDR2 FQNNGV. V lost 7 bases to trimming and J lost 2 bases; unmatched junction nucleotides: 10. This CDR3 comprises 15 residues. CDR3 DNA: TGTGCCAGCACCTTCTCCACAGGGGCTAACACTGAAGCTTTCTTT. Amino acids: CASTFSTGANTEAFF.

The chain employs TRBV5-4 and TRBJ2-4; 10 bases are shared with TRBD2. This CDR3 is 17 amino acids long. Trimming cost V 4 bases and J 3 bases; bases outside gene matches: 10. Looked up from germline, CDR1 is SGHNT and CDR2 is YYREEE (reference sequence). CDR3 DNA sequence: TGTGCCAGCAGCCTGGGAGCGGGGGGGGGAGGCAAAAACATTCAGTACTTC. This gives the protein CASSLGAGGGGKNIQYF.

V is TRBV25-1 and J is TRBJ2-1; TRBD1 might be the D (6 bases). The CDR3 totals 14 residues. The germline gives CDR1 MGHDK, CDR2 SYGVNS. The V and J ends lost 3 bases and 6 bases respectively, with 12 bases between them. CDR3 sequence reads: CASSDYRVTNEQFF. The CDR3 DNA sequence: TGTGCCAGCAGTGATTACAGGGTCACCAATGAGCAGTTCTTC.

DNA of the CDR3: TGTGCCATTCCCTACAGGGGAGGCACTGAAGCTTTCTTT. Residues: CAIPYRGGTEAFF. The chain has TRBV2 and TRBJ1-1; 7 nucleotides match TRBD1. The CDR3 runs to 13 residues. CDR1 and CDR2 from the germline V gene are SNHLY and FYNNEI. J lost 4 bases, V lost 10 bases, and 9 bases had no gene match.

This sequence joins TRBV6-1 and TRBJ1-5; no reliable D call. V was shortened by 7 bases and J by 7 bases, with 11 bases between the two germline ends. The V gene's germline CDR1 is MNHNS and CDR2 SASEGT. The CDR3 length is 12 residues. CDR3 protein: CASKGSPQPQHF. The CDR3 nucleotides read TGTGCCAGCAAAGGAAGTCCCCAGCCCCAGCATTTT.

The chain carries TRBV9 and TRBJ2-3; 13 bases map to TRBD2. Germline V gene sequence: CDR1 SGDLS, CDR2 YYNGEE. The CDR3 has 16 residues. V was pared by 4 bases and J by 4 bases, with 6 bases of the junction left unmatched. Here the CDR3 reads CASSLLLAGGPDTQYF. For the CDR3, the DNA is TGTGCCAGCAGCCTCCTACTAGCGGGGGGGCCAGATACGCAGTATTTT.

The rearrangement links TRBV7-9 to TRBJ2-4; 9 bases align to TRBD2. This CDR3 comprises 17 residues. V lost 4 bases and J lost 5; bases outside the gene matches: 12. Germline V CDR1 and CDR2: SEHNR, FQNEAQ (reference sequence). The CDR3 region has the DNA TGTGCCAGCAGCTCCCTCGGAGCGGGAGGCTTCCAAAACATTCAGTACTTC. Its translation: CASSSLGAGGFQNIQYF.

This rearrangement joins TRBV5-5 to TRBJ2-7; 10 bases match TRBD1. Germline V gives CDR1 SGHKS, CDR2 YYEKEE (reference sequence). CDR3 length equals 14 residues. The trim removed 2 bases at V and 4 bases at J, leaving 3 bases unmatched. The CDR3: CASSFRDRGYEQYF. Here the CDR3 DNA reads TGTGCCAGCAGCTTCCGGGACAGGGGATACGAGCAGTACTTC.

The V and J genes are TRBV11-2 and TRBJ1-2, with D perhaps TRBD1 (5 bases). Germline lookup yields CDR1 SGHAT and CDR2 FQNNGV. The CDR3 length is 16 residues. V shed 3 bases and J shed 4 bases, with 18 bases lying between them. This chain's CDR3 is CASSFETTGESYGYTF. In DNA form, the CDR3 reads TGTGCCAGCAGCTTCGAGACCACGGGGGAGAGCTATGGCTACACCTTC.

This clone appeared a few times. V is TRBV6-1 and J is TRBJ2-7; no clear D. The CDR3 loop spans 11 amino acids. The germline gives CDR1 MNHNS, CDR2 SASEGT. V was shortened by 3 bases and J by 3 bases, with 3 bases between the two germline ends. CDR3 amino acids: CASSDSYEQYF. CDR3 in DNA: TGTGCCAGCAGTGACAGCTACGAGCAGTACTTC.

This clone occurred once. The chain combines TRBV28 with TRBJ1-1; 11 bases match TRBD1. The CDR3 has 13 amino acids. CDR1 and CDR2 (germline): MDHEN, SYDVKM. V lost 5 bases and J lost 7; bases outside the gene matches: 3. CDR3 sequence (DNA): TGTGCCAGCAGTGGGACAGGGGGTAGTGAAGCTTTCTTT. It encodes CASSGTGGSEAFF.

CDR3 region: CASSRRDRDGSEQYF. The CDR3 bases are TGCGCCAGCAGTCGCCGGGACAGGGACGGGTCCGAGCAGTACTTC. The chain couples TRBV5-1 to TRBJ2-7, with 9 nucleotides matching TRBD1. Germline CDR1 reads SGHRS; CDR2 reads YFSETQ. The CDR3 has 15 amino acids. V shed 5 bases, J shed 6 bases, and the junction held 12 bases outside the gene matches.

The chain joins TRBV28 to TRBJ2-5, with TRBD1 matching over 8 bases. The CDR3 runs to 14 residues. The V and J ends lost 1 base and 5 bases, in that order; junction bases with no gene match: 3. Per the germline V gene, CDR1 is MDHEN and CDR2 is SYDVKM. CDR3 nucleotides: TGTGCCAGCAGTTTATACCAGGGGGCCGAGACCCAGTACTTC. As protein: CASSLYQGAETQYF.